This entry features one T cell receptor beta chain sequence. This table comes from immunoSEQ multiplex PCR, and its TCRdb copy is limited to in-frame clones, with some not included. The table lists 490,000 or so clones, about 88% of them singletons, with approximately 8.3% in the top ten. CDR3 length: 13 amino acids. Germline V lookup: CDR1 SGHAT, CDR2 FQNNGV. Trimming cost V 8 bases and J 5 bases, with 15 bases left between them. This entry belongs to a study of blood T cell repertoires in COVID-19. Categorization into cohorts depended on clinical history that participants reported. The recovered donors of Cohort 3 showed two negative PCRs, clearance, or symptom resolution.

Material: PBMCs or T cells enriched from blood (not recorded which). The rearrangement joins TRBV11-2 to TRBJ1-2; weak D call: TRBD1 (6 bases). This TCR was recovered from a woman aged 60-70 years who had recovered from COVID-19. The CDR3 reads CASQQGSGYGYTF. In nucleotides, the CDR3 is TGTGCCAGCCAACAGGGCTCGGGGTATGGCTACACCTTC.